Below are 17 T cell receptor beta chains sequenced from a single sample in a study of blood T cell repertoires in COVID-19. Clones were read by immunoSEQ multiplex PCR, and TCRdb kept only the in-frame ones, dropping some. The data hold 35,000 to 50,000 clones, with 80% to 90% observed a single time. The sequencing sample was made of peripheral blood. These receptors all come from a woman aged 70 to 79 in a cohort sampled during active COVID-19.

The V and J genes are TRBV5-1 and TRBJ1-4; tentative D call: TRBD1 (6 bases). The CDR3 loop spans 14 amino acids. Germline V CDR1 and CDR2: SGHRS, YFSETQ. V gave up 4 bases and J gave up 8 bases, with 15 bases separating them. CDR3 in DNA: TGCGCCAGCAGCCCTACAGGGTTGGGCGAAAAACTGTTTTTT. It codes for CASSPTGLGEKLFF.

V gene TRBV28 combines with J gene TRBJ2-7; 7 positions match TRBD1. V shed 1 base and J 2 bases; nucleotides not matched to a gene: 5. Per the germline V gene, CDR1 is MDHEN and CDR2 is SYDVKM. There are 15 residues in the CDR3. The CDR3 is CASSLYRQGAYEQYF. In nucleotides, the CDR3 is TGTGCCAGCAGTTTATATCGCCAGGGGGCCTACGAGCAGTACTTC.

Notes on this clone: Relative to the germline gene, one junction end is altered; a read error may explain this. V and J are TRBV5-4 and TRBJ2-3, with 10 bases that match TRBD2. The CDR3 is 16 amino acids. Per the germline V gene, CDR1 is SGHNT and CDR2 is YYREEE (reference sequence). CDR3 bases: TGTGCCAGCAGCTTGGTTCCTAGCGGGAGCAAAGATACGCAGTATTTT. Translation gives CASSLVPSGSKDTQYF.

The chain has TRBV6-2 or TRBV6-3 and TRBJ2-7; 12 bases are shared with TRBD2. Germline trimming cut 1 base from V and 3 bases from J; bases unmatched to any gene: 10. Germline CDR1 is MNHEY and CDR2 is SVGEGT. The CDR3 length is 18 residues. CDR3 region: CASSYLASGRGRIYEQYF. The CDR3 nucleotides read TGTGCCAGCAGTTACTTGGCTAGCGGGAGGGGGCGAATCTACGAGCAGTACTTC.

This clone was recorded once. CDR3 nucleotides: TGTGCCAGCAGCGTAGATTCGGGGGGTTACACCTTC. Protein: CASSVDSGGYTF. V is TRBV9 and J is TRBJ1-2, with D maybe TRBD1 (5 bases). CDR1 and CDR2 from the germline V gene are SGDLS and YYNGEE. V lost 0 bases to trimming and J lost 11 bases, with 11 bases between them. The CDR3 is 12 amino acids.

This chain uses TRBV5-1 with TRBJ2-1, with TRBD2 identical over 11 bases. From germline, CDR1 is SGHRS and CDR2 YFSETQ. CDR3 length: 18 residues. The junction had 10 bases not matched to a gene; V was cut back by 4 bases and J by 1 base. CDR3 protein: CASSTGVASGRSYNEQFF. The CDR3 nucleotides read TGCGCCAGCAGCACGGGGGTGGCTAGCGGGAGGTCCTACAATGAGCAGTTCTTC.

V and J are TRBV7-9 and TRBJ2-7; TRBD1 might be the D (6 bases). The CDR3 runs 14 residues. Germline-derived CDR1 and CDR2 are SEHNR and FQNEAQ (reference sequence). V shed 2 bases and J shed 2 bases, with 10 bases lying between them. CDR3 sequence: CASSLSDRTYEQYF. The CDR3 nucleotides are TGTGCCAGCAGCTTATCTGACAGGACCTACGAGCAGTACTTC.

The chain joins TRBV10-3 to TRBJ2-7; 7 nucleotides match TRBD2. Germline lookup yields CDR1 ENHRY and CDR2 SYGVKD. Trimming at V came to 4 bases and at J to 0 bases, leaving 3 bases not matched to a gene. This CDR3 is 14 amino acids long. CDR3 sequence reads: CAISGGGASYEQYF. CDR3 DNA sequence: TGTGCCATCAGTGGGGGAGGGGCCTCCTACGAGCAGTACTTC.

The V gene is TRBV3-1 (or the pseudogene TRBV3-2), the J gene TRBJ2-1; 7 bases map to TRBD2. V shed 4 bases, J shed 4 bases, and the junction held 7 bases outside the gene matches. Per germline, CDR1 LGHDT and CDR2 YNNKEL (reference sequence). This CDR3 is built from 15 residues. The CDR3 reads CASSPSGGGYNEQFF. CDR3 nucleotides: TGTGCCAGCAGCCCCTCGGGCGGGGGATACAATGAGCAGTTCTTC.

The V gene is TRBV6-2 or TRBV6-3, the J gene TRBJ2-1; D ambiguous. The CDR3 is 13 residues long. Germline CDR1 is MNHEY and CDR2 is SVGEGT. V lost 2 bases, J lost 4 bases, and 6 bases lay in between. CDR3 coding DNA: TGTGCCAGCAGTTACGGGCCTTACAATGAGCAGTTCTTC. Residues: CASSYGPYNEQFF.

The gene calls are TRBV19 and TRBJ1-2; TRBD1 agrees at 7 bases. V was clipped by 3 bases and J by 4 bases; unmatched bases: 8. Germline CDR1 LNHDA, CDR2 SQIVND (reference sequence). This CDR3 spans 15 amino acids. CDR3 protein: CASSMGPGQAYGYTF. CDR3 bases: TGTGCCAGTAGTATGGGTCCCGGACAGGCCTATGGCTACACCTTC.

The chain combines TRBV7-2 with TRBJ2-1, with TRBD2 identical over 12 bases. With 2 bases clipped from V and 7 bases from J, the junction kept 6 bases outside the gene matches. The V gene's germline CDR1 is SGHTA and CDR2 FQGNSA. This CDR3 has 16 residues. As DNA, the CDR3 is TGTGCCAGCAGCTTAACTAGCGGGAGGCCGGGGAATGAGCAGTTCTTC. Translation gives CASSLTSGRPGNEQFF.

This clone has more than one count but fewer than ten. J is TRBJ1-2 and V is TRBV7-2; TRBD1 might be the D (5 bases). V lost 3 bases, J lost 8 bases, and 16 bases lay in between. This CDR3 has 14 amino acids. Germline V gene sequence: CDR1 SGHTA, CDR2 FQGNSA. The CDR3 is CASSLNRDYRGYTF. CDR3 DNA sequence: TGTGCCAGCAGCTTGAACCGGGACTATCGGGGCTACACCTTC.

This chain joins TRBV9 and TRBJ2-3, with TRBD2 matching over 8 bases. Germline V gives CDR1 SGDLS, CDR2 YYNGEE. The CDR3 covers 16 residues. V gave up 0 bases and J gave up 5 bases; unmatched junction bases: 8. The CDR3 DNA is TGTGCCAGCAGCGTAGACAGGCTAGCGGGTCTAGATACGCAGTATTTT. Protein product: CASSVDRLAGLDTQYF.

This chain links TRBV11-2 with TRBJ2-7; TRBD2 agrees at 9 bases. The germline V gene has CDR1 SGHAT and CDR2 FQNNGV. This CDR3 is 15 amino acids long. The J segment lost 4 bases and the V segment lost 2 bases, leaving 6 bases of the junction unmatched. CDR3 in amino acids: CASSLWGTSSYEQYF. The CDR3 bases are TGTGCCAGCAGCTTATGGGGGACTAGCAGTTACGAGCAGTACTTC.

CDR3 coding DNA: TGTGCCAGCAGTGGACAGGGGGCCCATGAGCAGTTCTTC. The encoded protein is CASSGQGAHEQFF. The V call is TRBV6-2 or TRBV6-3, the J call TRBJ2-1, with TRBD1 matching over 11 bases. Germline CDR1 is MNHEY and CDR2 is SVGEGT. The ends lost 5 bases at V and 8 bases at J; junction bases unmatched: 2. The CDR3 extends over 13 amino acids.

The CDR3 protein is CASSEPAGVQPQHF. As DNA, the CDR3 is TGCGCCAGCAGTGAGCCCGCGGGGGTTCAGCCCCAGCATTTT. J is TRBJ1-5 and V is TRBV10-2; TRBD1 might be the D (5 bases). Germline values: CDR1 WSHSY, CDR2 SAAADI. This CDR3 spans 14 amino acids. V was pared by 2 bases and J by 6 bases, with 11 bases between.